The clone carrying this T cell receptor (beta chain) is a singleton in its sample. The antigen is unknown. The data are from a study of cytomegalovirus exposure and HLA in healthy donors. Regarding the study as a whole: Altogether, about 160 TCR beta chains were recorded as cytomegalovirus-associated. The authors later linked a missense DCLRE1C variant to TCR beta V- and J-gene trimming. The HLA-A and HLA-B alleles of most subjects were reportedly predicted accurately from TCR beta sequences.

Despite likely unrecorded immune exposures, the donors were nominally healthy at the time of sampling. CDR1 and CDR2 (germline): SEHNR, FQNEAQ (reference sequence). Trimming cost V 4 bases and J 2 bases; bases outside gene matches: 4. The CDR3 consists of 14 residues. The PCR contained 60 Vbeta and 13 Jbeta primers. TCRdb keeps only in-frame clones here, not all; method: immunoSEQ multiplex PCR. The sample has 95,000 to 120,000 clones; about 80% are singletons. The gene calls are TRBV7-9 and TRBJ1-2, with 7 bases aligning to TRBD1. The TCR sequence derives from a woman younger than 45 in good health and CMV-seropositive. Sequencing was carried out using PBMCs. CDR3 loop: CASSSLGQNYGYTF. DNA for the CDR3: TGTGCCAGCAGCTCACTGGGACAGAACTATGGCTACACCTTC.